These T cell receptor beta chains were read from a single sample in a study of early T cells in non-severe SARS-CoV-2 infection. TCRdb itself ran the 5' RACE reads through MiXCR, one entry per CDR3 protein. The table lists about 87,000 distinct CDR3 sequences, 12% to 15% of them singletons. Material: whole blood. The receptor set was obtained from an adult who was a healthcare worker with PCR-confirmed SARS-CoV-2 infection or an uninfected control (not recorded which). Each CDR3 is given with its conserved first and last residue. Fields, in order: V gene, J gene, clone size, D gene, CDR3 protein, CDR3 DNA. D genes are given only for firm matches. For some rows the clone size is stated as once, few or many, or as a class when expanded; others skip it.

V: TRBV27; J: TRBJ2-1; size: few; D: .; CDR3: CASSSWDGNEQFF; DNA: TGTGCCAGCAGTAGCTGGGACGGCAATGAGCAGTTCTTC
V: TRBV18; J: TRBJ2-7; size: .; D: .; CDR3: CASSPTGYNEQYF; DNA: TGTGCCAGCTCCCCCACCGGGTACAACGAGCAGTACTTC
V: TRBV7-8; J: TRBJ2-1; size: many; D: TRBD2; CDR3: CASNPGLASNEQFF; DNA: TGTGCCAGCAACCCGGGACTAGCTTCCAATGAGCAGTTCTTC
V: TRBV19; J: TRBJ1-4; size: few; D: .; CDR3: CASSMRGEKLFF; DNA: TGTGCCAGTAGTATGCGAGGCGAAAAACTGTTTTTT
V: TRBV6-5; J: TRBJ2-7; size: .; D: TRBD1; CDR3: CASSRDRSYEQYF; DNA: TGTGCCAGCAGCCGGGACAGGTCCTACGAGCAGTACTTC
V: TRBV30; J: TRBJ2-7; size: few; D: TRBD2; CDR3: CAWGLLTTGTQGLAALYEQYF; DNA: TGTGCCTGGGGACTGCTAACGACAGGAACCCAGGGACTAGCGGCGCTCTACGAGCAGTACTTC
V: TRBV4-2; J: TRBJ2-7; size: .; D: TRBD2; CDR3: CASSQQGLAGDPTYF; DNA: TGTGCCAGCAGCCAACAAGGACTAGCGGGGGACCCTACTTACTTC
V: TRBV6-2/TRBV6-3; J: TRBJ2-1; size: many; D: .; CDR3: CASSYSPPGGLYNEQFF; DNA: TGTGCCAGCAGTTACTCCCCCCCCGGGGGTCTCTACAATGAGCAGTTCTTC
V: TRBV10-3; J: TRBJ1-4; size: .; D: .; CDR3: CAVGPTNEKLFF; DNA: TGTGCCGTGGGACCGACTAATGAAAAACTGTTTTTT
V: TRBV29-1; J: TRBJ2-1; size: few; D: .; CDR3: CSAADAGEQFF; DNA: TGCAGCGCCGCCGACGCCGGGGAGCAGTTCTTC